Each of the 14 T cell receptor beta chains below was sequenced from the same sample in a study of blood T cell repertoires in COVID-19. The repertoire was sequenced with immunoSEQ multiplex PCR; TCRdb's copy has only in-frame clones and lacks some. Of 100,000 to 120,000 clones in the sample, more than 80% were seen once. Source material: peripheral blood. The receptors stem from a woman aged 60 to 75 with COVID-19, enrolled during active disease.

J is TRBJ2-2 and V is TRBV6-5; TRBD1 matches 10 bases. This CDR3 is 14 amino acids long. Germline CDR1 reads MNHEY; CDR2 reads SVGAGI. J lost 5 bases, V lost 5 bases, and 2 bases had no gene match. The CDR3 coding sequence is TGTGCCAGCAGTAGGGACAGGGGAACCGGGGAGCTGTTTTTT. It yields the protein CASSRDRGTGELFF.

This chain uses TRBV3-1 (or the pseudogene TRBV3-2) with TRBJ1-2; TRBD1 aligns across 8 bases. The germline gives CDR1 LGHDT, CDR2 YNNKEL (reference sequence). J lost 6 bases, V lost 6 bases, and 6 bases had no gene match. CDR3 length: 13 residues. CDR3 region: CASRNQGAHGYTF. The CDR3 nucleotides are TGTGCCAGCAGGAACCAGGGGGCTCATGGCTACACCTTC.

The rearrangement uses TRBV27 and TRBJ1-1; D remains ambiguous. This CDR3 region has 13 residues. V was pared by 3 bases and J by 5 bases, with 10 bases between. Germline CDR1 reads MNHEY; CDR2 reads SMNVEV (reference sequence). The CDR3 is CASSFRQRTEAFF. The CDR3 DNA sequence: TGTGCCAGCAGTTTCCGTCAGCGGACTGAAGCTTTCTTT.

V usage is TRBV6-2 or TRBV6-3 and J usage is TRBJ2-2; D perhaps matches TRBD1 (5 bases). The CDR3 is 16 residues long. V was pared by 2 bases and J by 1 base, with 11 bases between. Germline CDR1 reads MNHEY; CDR2 reads SVGEGT. As DNA, the CDR3 is TGTGCCAGCAGTTACATTAGGGGCCAGAACACCGGGGAGCTGTTTTTT. Protein sequence: CASSYIRGQNTGELFF.

J is TRBJ1-5 and V is TRBV5-1; 10 nucleotides line up with TRBD1. Germline trimming cut 2 bases from V and 5 bases from J; bases unmatched to any gene: 4. CDR1 and CDR2 from the germline V gene are SGHRS and YFSETQ. The CDR3 runs 15 residues. The DNA of the CDR3 is TGCGCCAGCAGCTTAAGGACAGGGGGTGATCAGCCCCAGCATTTT. It encodes CASSLRTGGDQPQHF.

This clone was observed a handful of times. The chain uses TRBV18 and TRBJ1-2; a possible D gene is TRBD1 (5 bases). The germline V gene encodes CDR1 KGHSH and CDR2 LQKENI. The CDR3 has 16 residues. V was pared by 6 bases and J by 4 bases, with 21 bases between. The CDR3 region has the DNA TGTGCCAGCTCCCGATTAACTTCACAGGACCCCTATGGCTACACCTTC. Its translation: CASSRLTSQDPYGYTF.

The rearrangement uses TRBV7-9 and TRBJ2-1, with 8 bases identical to TRBD1. CDR1 is SEHNR, CDR2 FQNEAQ, per germline (reference sequence). With V trimmed by 5 bases and J by 2 bases, 11 bases remained unmatched. CDR3 length: 17 amino acids. CDR3 sequence reads: CASSTGQGTPAYNEQFF. In DNA form, the CDR3 reads TGTGCCAGCAGCACCGGACAGGGAACCCCGGCCTACAATGAGCAGTTCTTC.

The chain carries TRBV7-9 and TRBJ1-1; D is perhaps TRBD1 (5 bases). V was shortened by 5 bases and J by 10 bases, with 11 bases between the two germline ends. The CDR3 spans 11 residues. CDR1 and CDR2 from the germline V gene are SEHNR and FQNEAQ (reference sequence). CDR3 in DNA: TGTGCCAGCAGCCGTACGGGGGGAGCTTTCTTT. The encoded protein is CASSRTGGAFF.

The chain is built from TRBV5-1 and TRBJ1-2, with D maybe TRBD1 (5 bases). The CDR3 spans 13 residues. Trimming pared 5 bases from V and 4 bases from J, leaving 12 bases between. Looked up from germline, CDR1 is SGHRS and CDR2 is YFSETQ. CDR3 nucleotides: TGCGCCAGCAGTGACGGAGGGGTCTATGGCTACACCTTC. It encodes CASSDGGVYGYTF.

The chain couples TRBV19 to TRBJ2-5; 11 positions match TRBD2. CDR3 length: 15 residues. Per germline, CDR1 LNHDA and CDR2 SQIVND (reference sequence). The trim removed 4 bases at V and 5 bases at J, leaving 6 bases unmatched. The CDR3, as DNA: TGTGCCAGTAGTAGTCTAGCGGGGGGACCGGAGACCCAGTACTTC. This sequence encodes CASSSLAGGPETQYF.

The V and J genes are TRBV13 and TRBJ1-1, with 11 bases aligning to TRBD1. The V gene's germline CDR1 is PRHDT and CDR2 FYEKMQ (reference sequence). Trimming removed 5 bases from V and 0 bases from J; junction bases left unmatched: 8. The CDR3 sequence is 17 residues long. CDR3 residues: CASSPDRGLPLNTEAFF. The CDR3 bases are TGTGCCAGCAGCCCGGACAGGGGGCTGCCGCTGAACACTGAAGCTTTCTTT.

Note on this clone: Other DNA sequences from this sample encode an identical CDR3 as well. The chain uses TRBV7-9 and TRBJ1-1; 8 bases are shared with TRBD1. CDR3 size: 14 residues. V trimming: 4 bases; J trimming: 1 base; junction bases outside the gene matches: 2. Germline V gene sequence: CDR1 SEHNR, CDR2 FQNEAQ (reference sequence). DNA for the CDR3: TGTGCCAGCAGCTCCGGACAGGGGAACACTGAAGCTTTCTTT. Translated, it gives CASSSGQGNTEAFF.

Here the CDR3 reads CASSPSGHHGYTF. CDR3 nucleotides: TGTGCCAGCAGCCCGTCAGGGCACCATGGCTACACCTTC. The chain uses TRBV4-2 and TRBJ1-2; maybe TRBD1 (5 bases). V lost 4 bases, J lost 6 bases, and 12 bases lay in between. The CDR3 length is 13 residues. Germline CDR1 LGHNA, CDR2 YNFKEQ.

The chain recombines TRBV19 with TRBJ1-1; TRBD1 matches at 8 bases. The CDR3 consists of 13 residues. CDR1 is LNHDA and CDR2 is SQIVND in the germline V gene (reference sequence). V lost 7 bases and J lost 6; bases outside the gene matches: 7. The CDR3 nucleotides are TGTGCCAGTACCCTCCAGGGGGCGGCTGAAGCTTTCTTT. It encodes CASTLQGAAEAFF.